The source of this T cell receptor beta chain is a study of cytomegalovirus exposure and HLA in healthy donors. Study results and limitations: The study labeled 164 TCR beta chains cytomegalovirus-associated. Some 17,000 TCR beta sequences were associated with HLA alleles at 0.05 false discovery rate in a later analysis. CMV antigen specificity of a few CMV-associated chains was confirmed in vitro. Indistinguishability led to the exclusion of some V segments, TRBV6-2 and TRBV6-3 included.

Primers: 60 Vbeta forward and 13 Jbeta reverse. Profiled with immunoSEQ multiplex PCR; TCRdb holds only in-frame clones, not every one. This repertoire shows about 160,000 clones, 60% to 80% found once; its top ten account for about 1.4%. Concerning this clone: Its antigen is as yet unknown.

CDR3 length: 15 residues. V lost 4 bases, J lost 5 bases, and 7 bases stayed unmatched. Per the germline V gene, CDR1 is SGHRS and CDR2 is YFSETQ. This TCR derives from a woman aged 25-40 years in good health and CMV-seronegative. Material for sequencing was PBMCs. The V gene is TRBV5-1, the J gene TRBJ2-2; 8 bases are a match to TRBD2. In DNA form, the CDR3 reads TGCGCCAGCAGCCGAGGAGCGGGGGATACCGGGGAGCTGTTTTTT. Protein sequence: CASSRGAGDTGELFF.